The source of this T cell receptor (beta chain) is a study of blood T cell repertoires in COVID-19 (dated by TCRdb to the early 2020s). About the full investigation: The collaborator samples originated in the United States, Italy and Spain and spanned the acute and convalescent phases of COVID-19. The repertoires were released in a freely available public database intended as a resource for research on the immune response to SARS-CoV-2. Subjects who had been exposed to COVID-19, were actively infected with it, or had recovered from it provided the deeply sampled blood TCRbeta repertoires that made up the dataset. HLA class I and class II types, where available, came from metadata supplied by the sample provider rather than from assay-based typing. The sample metadata nearly always contained a de-identified subject ID, COVID-19 status, age in years and sex. The material from the prospective study consisted of cDNA or gDNA derived from T cells, B-cell-depleted T cells, or PBMCs. The samples were drawn from the first 160 participants of the ongoing ImmuneRACE study and from some 1,300 subjects provided by 6 global collaborators.

The immunoSEQ Assay, a bias-controlled multiplex PCR, was used to amplify TCRbeta CDR3 regions from genomic DNA. The source study handled its data this way. The number of nucleated cells in each sample was estimated from the amplification of reference gene primers within the assay. To quantify the absolute abundance of each unique TCRbeta CDR3 rearrangement, sequence reads were collapsed and filtered. For each sample, productive Simpson clonality was calculated as the square root of Simpson's diversity index across productive rearrangements. Not all clones reach the TCRdb copy of this immuneACCESS table, which keeps in-frame sequences only. Checked studies attribute under half of the gap to unresolved V genes and leave the rest unexplained. D and trimming were read from the DNA, whereas the V and J calls and clone size are those reported in that table. The sample records tens of thousands of clones, approximately 86% of which are singletons. Together, the top ten hold 4% to 5% of the sample.

Collaborating institutions collected whole blood in K2EDTA tubes following their own protocols. For TCRbeta analysis, collaborators shipped samples as frozen whole blood, isolated PBMCs, or DNA extracted from either of those sample types. V drops 5 bases and J drops 4 bases, leaving 11 bases in between. The CDR3 covers 14 residues, taking in both the cysteine and the phenylalanine. The read is trimmed to its CDR3 DNA, 42 bases read in frame from base 1. The germline V gene supplies CDR1 SGHAT and CDR2 FQNNGV. As for this clone: Its target antigen remains unknown. No per-base quality is available; no much larger clone lies one base away.

Study-level results and caveats: How much clinical and demographic metadata was included differed by source and by participant, and the metadata was provided uncurated.

The clonotype was recovered from a woman between 70 and 85 years old with active COVID-19. The sequence joins TRBV11-2 to TRBJ1-4, with a weak D call of TRBD1 (5 bases match). Sequencing was performed on peripheral blood. The CDR3 corresponds to CASSHGGNNEKLFF. The nucleotide sequence is given as TGTGCCAGCAGCCATGGGGGGAATAATGAAAAACTGTTTTTT.